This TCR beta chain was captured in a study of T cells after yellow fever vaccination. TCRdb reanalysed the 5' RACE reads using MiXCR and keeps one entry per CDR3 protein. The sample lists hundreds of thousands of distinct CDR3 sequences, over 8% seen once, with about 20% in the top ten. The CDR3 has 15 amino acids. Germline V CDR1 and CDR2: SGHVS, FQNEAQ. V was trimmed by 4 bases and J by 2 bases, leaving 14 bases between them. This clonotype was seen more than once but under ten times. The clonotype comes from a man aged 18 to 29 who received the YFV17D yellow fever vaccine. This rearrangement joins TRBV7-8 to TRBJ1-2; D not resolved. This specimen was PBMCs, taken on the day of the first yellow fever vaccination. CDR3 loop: CASSSEPETNYGYTF. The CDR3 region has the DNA TGTGCCAGCAGCTCCGAGCCGGAAACCAACTATGGCTACACCTTC.